This T cell receptor beta chain was observed in a study of OX40 agonist ivuxolimab in advanced cancers. To note about this clone: Its antigen is unknown.

Trimming took 0 bases from V and 7 from J; bases not matched to a gene: 10. The CDR3 consists of 15 residues. Per germline, CDR1 SGHRS and CDR2 YFSETQ. TCRdb's copy holds only in-frame clones and misses some; the assay was immunoSEQ multiplex PCR. The repertoire holds about 100,000 clones, with roughly 93% as singletons. Patients with autoimmune history or systemic immunosuppression were excluded. Study observations and caveats: Within 6 weeks, CD4+ and CD8+ blood T cells expanded clonally at 0.1 to 3.0 mg/kg. Researchers did not determine the expanded peripheral T cells' antigen specificity.

This receptor was obtained from an adult with an advanced solid tumor such as melanoma, head and neck, liver or kidney cancer. The sequencing used CD4+ or CD8+ T cells sorted from blood, collected in a trial of the OX40 agonist ivuxolimab. The V gene is TRBV5-1, the J gene TRBJ2-7, with 7 bases that match TRBD2. The DNA of the CDR3 is TGCGCCAGCAGCTTGGGGGCTAGCGGCTCGGGGGAGCAGTACTTC. It translates to CASSLGASGSGEQYF.